This T cell receptor beta chain derives from a study of brain T cells in children with intractable seizures. Study-wide results and caveats: Clones missing pre-surgery may reflect undersampling of that blood sample. HCMV serostatus was not known, and viral specificity came from CDR3 similarity only.

As for time point: blood from clinic visit 5 months post-surgery; TSC patient then seizure free. The sequenced cases were selected for having the highest brain T cell transcript signatures. Pre-surgery treatment included at least one anti-epileptic drug. TCRdb keeps only in-frame clones here, not all; method: immunoSEQ multiplex PCR. The table lists a few hundred thousand clones, roughly 92% of them singletons, with roughly 5.8% in the top ten. With regard to this clone: Antigen unknown.

The germline V gene has CDR1 WSHSY and CDR2 SAAADI. Trimming took off 3 bases at V and 6 bases at J, with 14 bases between the two ends. This CDR3 is built from 14 residues. The source material was peripheral blood, sampled more than 4 months after surgery. This receptor was identified in a boy younger than two with tuberous sclerosis and intractable seizures. The chain couples TRBV10-2 to TRBJ1-2; weak D call: TRBD1 (6 bases). CDR3 DNA: TGCGCCAGCAGTGAAGAAGGGACATTAGATGGCTACACCTTC. Protein: CASSEEGTLDGYTF.